This entry is about one T cell receptor (beta chain). Its antigen target is currently unknown. No base-level quality is on record; no much larger clone is a single base apart. What this sample's time point label stands for: week 11, during vaccination. Each vaccine dose was 300 ug of a 20-mer mutant IDH1 peptide in Montanide, given subcutaneously with topical imiquimod. All donors had newly diagnosed IDH1-mutant astrocytomas of WHO grade 3 or 4 that showed loss of nuclear ATRX. The samples were drawn from NOA16, a multicentre, single-arm, open-label phase I trial in Germany that tested a mutant IDH1 peptide vaccine in humans for the first time. Genomic DNA for TCRB sequencing was isolated from EDTA blood with the DNeasy Blood and Tissue Kit. The CDR3 has 12 amino acids, counting the end cysteine and phenylalanine. The entry retains the CDR3 DNA only, 36 bases that are in frame from base 1. CDR1 and CDR2 are read off the germline V gene as MNHEY and SVGAGI. Cut back by 6 bases and 4 bases, the V and J ends lie 6 bases apart.

The library was made by the immunoSEQ multiplex PCR assay. The hsTCRB Kit was used according to the manufacturer's protocol to amplify rearranged TCR beta chain sequences. Sequencing of TCRB libraries was carried out on an Illumina MiSeq. The study's processing was this. Demultiplexing, trimming and gene mapping were performed with the kit vendor's proprietary platform. Here the immuneACCESS table is served through TCRdb, limited to in-frame sequences with V and J called. Missing clones are a known gap in these copies; in checked studies unresolved V genes cover under half, and the rest lacks a known reason. V, J and clone size reflect that table, while D and trimming were determined from the DNA. For this sample the table gives about 32,000 clones, of which around four fifths were detected only once. About 24% of the sample lies in the top ten. This record belongs to a study of a mutant IDH1 vaccine in newly diagnosed glioma (dated by TCRdb to 2020 to 2022). Regarding the research as a whole: Patients were given eight vaccinations, in weeks 1, 3, 5, 7, 11, 15, 19 and 23, which matched visits V03 through V10. Before enrollment, patients had received standard therapy of radiotherapy alone, temozolomide alone, or radiochemotherapy with temozolomide; most received the combination. In the chemotherapy-containing groups, vaccination started alongside temozolomide cycles, whereas in patients who had radiotherapy alone it started 4-6 weeks after radiotherapy. For exploratory analyses, longitudinal TCRB deep sequencing was carried out in roughly 25 treated patients wherever samples were available. Peripheral blood samples were drawn at six visits, namely V03 (baseline), V05, V07, V10, V12 and V13. Of the 25 to 35 patients who were treated, around 60% were male and roughly 40% were female, and the mean age was approximately 40 years.

Overall study results and their limits: Selection of PBMC samples for TCRB deep sequencing was based on availability. Vaccine-induced immune responses across multiple MHC alleles were detected in 93.3% of patients. Pseudoprogression appeared unrelated to alterations in the top peripheral T cell clonotypes detected by TCRB sequencing. The authors noted that analyses of patient blood samples could not be reproduced because of sample limitations.

This receptor was obtained from a man aged 25 to 40 with glioma. The chain is assembled from TRBV6-5 and TRBJ1-4; TRBD1 is possibly the D segment (6 matching bases). Sample: PBMCs, taken from a glioma patient whose treatment included an IDH1 peptide vaccine. The nucleotide sequence is TGTGCCAGCAGGGGACATAATGAAAAACTGTTTTTT. It translates to CASRGHNEKLFF.